This T cell receptor (beta chain) is drawn from a study of OX40 agonist ivuxolimab in advanced cancers. Across the study: 40% to 50% of patients had received prior checkpoint inhibitor therapy.

Trimming at V came to 4 bases and at J to 8 bases, leaving 5 bases not matched to a gene. Per germline, CDR1 SGDLS and CDR2 YYNGEE. The length of the CDR3 is 12 residues. Sequencing was performed with immunoSEQ multiplex PCR; in TCRdb, only in-frame clones are kept and a portion is missing. This table has more than 60,000 clones, about 85% appearing once. The TCR originated in an adult with an advanced solid tumor such as melanoma, head and neck, liver or kidney cancer. Source: CD4+ or CD8+ T cells sorted from blood, taken in a trial of the OX40 agonist ivuxolimab. The chain is built from TRBV9 and TRBJ1-2, with TRBD1 matching 7 bases. The CDR3 region has the DNA TGTGCCAGCAGCTTACAGGGGTACGGCTACACCTTC. The encoded protein is CASSLQGYGYTF.